This TCR beta chain was sequenced during a study of early T cells in non-severe SARS-CoV-2 infection. TCRdb itself ran the 5' RACE reads through MiXCR, one entry per CDR3 protein. The repertoire holds some 30,000 distinct CDR3 sequences, with roughly 6.6% as singletons. Germline loops: CDR1 KGHDR, CDR2 SFDVKD. The V and J ends lost 5 bases and 2 bases respectively, with 15 bases between them. CDR3 length: 16 residues. Only a few counts were recorded for this clonotype. The chain employs TRBV24-1 and TRBJ2-1; D assignment may be TRBD1 or TRBD2 (5 bases each). Material for sequencing was whole blood. This TCR derives from an adult who was a healthcare worker with PCR-confirmed SARS-CoV-2 infection or an uninfected control (not recorded which). The CDR3 coding sequence is TGTGCCACCAGTGGGCGAGGGACCCTCACCTACAATGAGCAGTTCTTC. Protein: CATSGRGTLTYNEQFF.